Presented here are 30 T cell receptor beta chains from one specimen sequenced in a study of cytomegalovirus exposure and HLA in healthy donors. Sequenced by immunoSEQ multiplex PCR; TCRdb stores in-frame clones only, minus some. The sample lists approximately 270,000 clones, about 88% occurring once. Sample: PBMCs. These receptors were taken from a man aged 18 to 35 in good health and CMV-seropositive.

This clone was counted a single time. The rearrangement links TRBV4-1 to TRBJ2-7; TRBD1 matches at 10 bases. The CDR3 spans 15 residues. Germline V gives CDR1 MGHRA, CDR2 YSYEKL. V was pared by 2 bases and J by 4 bases, with 5 bases of the junction left unmatched. The CDR3 here is CASSQKTGGWYEQYF. For the CDR3, the DNA is TGCGCCAGCAGCCAAAAGACAGGGGGCTGGTACGAGCAGTACTTC.

CDR3 in amino acids: CASSPSTAPTNEKLFF. The CDR3 DNA reads as TGTGCCAGCAGCCCTTCGACGGCGCCAACTAATGAAAAACTGTTTTTT. The chain joins TRBV28 to TRBJ1-4; D unresolved. V was clipped by 6 bases and J by 0 bases, with 14 bases between them. The germline V gene encodes CDR1 MDHEN and CDR2 SYDVKM. The CDR3 runs to 16 residues.

The chain employs TRBV27 and TRBJ1-2; 7 bases line up with TRBD1. Per the germline V gene, CDR1 is MNHEY and CDR2 is SMNVEV (reference sequence). The CDR3 is 15 residues long. Germline trimming cut 0 bases from V and 6 bases from J; bases unmatched to any gene: 7. The chain's CDR3 is CASSLSGGDLHGYTF. CDR3 coding DNA: TGTGCCAGCAGTTTATCAGGGGGCGATCTTCATGGCTACACCTTC.

This chain joins TRBV27 and TRBJ2-5, with a possible D match to TRBD2 (6 bases). This CDR3 is built from 14 residues. Per germline, CDR1 MNHEY and CDR2 SMNVEV (reference sequence). CDR3 sequence (DNA): TGTGACGCCAGCATAATTGGGGAGGAGGAGACCCAGTACTTC. This gives the protein CDASIIGEEETQYF.

This clone came up once. The V call is TRBV6-5, the J call TRBJ2-2; TRBD2 might be the D (6 bases). Germline assignment: CDR1 MNHEY and CDR2 SVGAGI. Trimming removed 7 bases from V and 3 bases from J, with 12 bases in between. The CDR3 sequence is 14 residues long. The CDR3 is CASNRRVDTGELFF. The CDR3, as DNA: TGTGCCAGCAATCGGAGGGTAGACACCGGGGAGCTGTTTTTT.

In this sample, this clone turned up once. The chain combines TRBV5-1 with TRBJ2-6; D gene ambiguous. Looked up from germline, CDR1 is SGHRS and CDR2 is YFSETQ. The CDR3 spans 15 residues. Trimming pared 0 bases from V and 4 bases from J, leaving 8 bases between. The CDR3 sequence: CASSLDGYGANVLTF. As DNA, the CDR3 is TGCGCCAGCAGCTTGGACGGGTACGGGGCCAACGTCCTGACTTTC.

This sequence joins TRBV5-1 and TRBJ2-2, with 7 bases matching TRBD2. CDR3 length: 14 residues. The V gene's germline CDR1 is SGHRS and CDR2 YFSETQ. Trimming removed 3 bases from V and 8 bases from J; junction bases left unmatched: 7. The CDR3 loop is CASSSGLEGGELFF. The CDR3 DNA reads TGCGCCAGCAGCTCCGGACTAGAGGGGGGGGAGCTGTTTTTT.

This clone was found once. The rearrangement joins TRBV30 to TRBJ2-1, with D possibly TRBD2 on 6 matching bases. The V and J ends lost 4 bases and 5 bases respectively, with 15 bases between them. The CDR3 length is 14 residues. Germline V CDR1 and CDR2: GTSNPN, SVGIG (reference sequence). This chain's CDR3 is CAWTTSPAHNEQFF. CDR3 in DNA: TGTGCCTGGACCACTAGCCCAGCTCACAATGAGCAGTTCTTC. The full variable domain, rest sourced from reference TRBV30 and TRBJ2-1, is SQTIHQWPATLVQPVGSPLSLECTVEGTSNPNLYWYRQAAGRGLQLLFYSVGIGQISSEVPQNLSASRPQDRQFILSSKKLLLSDSGFYLCAWTTSPAHNEQFFGPGTRLTVL.

The chain has TRBV28 and TRBJ1-2; D ambiguous. The CDR3 is 14 amino acids. The V gene lost 6 bases and the J gene lost 2 bases, with 13 bases spanning the gap. Germline assignment: CDR1 MDHEN and CDR2 SYDVKM. The chain's CDR3 is CASRRRGPNYGYTF. In DNA form, the CDR3 reads TGTGCCAGCAGGAGGAGAGGGCCCAACTATGGCTACACCTTC.

The chain employs TRBV19 and TRBJ1-5; perhaps TRBD1 as D (5 bases). CDR3 length equals 16 residues. Per the germline V gene, CDR1 is LNHDA and CDR2 is SQIVND (reference sequence). Trimming removed 4 bases from V and 0 bases from J, with 13 bases in between. The CDR3 nucleotides are TGTGCCAGTAGTAGGGGCGGATTCAATAGCAATCAGCCCCAGCATTTT. Its translation is CASSRGGFNSNQPQHF. Full variable domain (outside the CDR3, taken from reference TRBV19 and TRBJ1-5): DGGITQSPKYLFRKEGQNVTLSCEQNLNHDAMYWYRQDPGQGLRLIYYSQIVNDFQKGDIAEGYSVSREKKESFPLTVTSAQKNPTAFYLCASSRGGFNSNQPQHFGDGTRLSIL.

The chain has TRBV4-1 and TRBJ2-1; 15 bases align to TRBD2. V trimming: 4 bases; J trimming: 8 bases; junction bases outside the gene matches: 6. CDR1 MGHRA and CDR2 YSYEKL come from the germline V gene. The CDR3 loop spans 16 amino acids. The CDR3 here is CASSRGLAGGGHEQFF. For the CDR3, the DNA is TGCGCCAGCAGCCGCGGACTAGCGGGAGGGGGGCATGAGCAGTTCTTC.

The chain joins TRBV4-2 to TRBJ2-2; TRBD2 matches at 9 bases. This CDR3 is 16 amino acids long. The V gene's germline CDR1 is LGHNA and CDR2 YNFKEQ. V gave up 3 bases and J gave up 8 bases; unmatched junction bases: 10. The CDR3 DNA is TGTGCCAGCAGCCAGAGAGCGGGAGGCGGATCTGGGGAGCTGTTTTTT. Its translation: CASSQRAGGGSGELFF.

V usage is TRBV7-9 and J usage is TRBJ1-3; D remains unclear. V gave up 5 bases and J gave up 3 bases, with 8 bases separating them. Germline V gives CDR1 SEHNR, CDR2 FQNEAQ (reference sequence). The CDR3 length is 13 residues. The CDR3 bases are TGTGCCAGCAGCCCGTTTTATGGAAACACCATATATTTT. Translating gives CASSPFYGNTIYF.

The V gene is TRBV7-2, the J gene TRBJ2-1; 10 positions agree with TRBD2. CDR1 is SGHTA and CDR2 is FQGNSA in the germline V gene. CDR3 length: 14 amino acids. V dropped 7 bases and J dropped 4; count of bases not matched to a gene: 4. DNA of the CDR3: TGTGCCAGCAAAGTGACTAGCGGGTACAATGAGCAGTTCTTC. Its translation is CASKVTSGYNEQFF. Drawing the rest from reference TRBV7-2 and TRBJ2-1, the complete variable domain is GAGVSQSPSNKVTEKGKDVELRCDPISGHTALYWYRQSLGQGLEFLIYFQGNSAPDKSGLPSDRFSAERTGGSVSTLTIQRTQQEDSAVYLCASKVTSGYNEQFFGPGTRLTVL.

The chain carries TRBV6-1 and TRBJ2-1; 8 bases map to TRBD1. Germline V gene sequence: CDR1 MNHNS, CDR2 SASEGT. The CDR3 is made up of 15 amino acids. V shed 2 bases and J 7 bases; nucleotides not matched to a gene: 7. CDR3 in DNA: TGTGCCAGCAGTGAATTGTGGACAGGGTTGAATGAGCAGTTCTTC. It is translated as CASSELWTGLNEQFF.

The chain is built from TRBV4-1 and TRBJ2-7, with D possibly being TRBD2 (6 bases). Trimming removed 4 bases at V and 6 bases at J, with 25 bases between. The CDR3 sequence is 17 residues long. The germline V gene has CDR1 MGHRA and CDR2 YSYEKL. CDR3 nucleotides: TGCGCCAGCAGCCGGTCGAGTGGAGGGCCCCGGGCGGGCGAGCAGTACTTC. It is translated as CASSRSSGGPRAGEQYF.

The rearrangement uses TRBV30 and TRBJ2-5, with 8 bases lining up with TRBD2. Germline values: CDR1 GTSNPN, CDR2 SVGIG (reference sequence). The CDR3 has 16 residues. V trimming: 2 bases; J trimming: 5 bases; junction bases outside the gene matches: 13. CDR3 protein: CAWSSGRGLFAETQYF. In DNA, the CDR3 is TGTGCCTGGAGTAGCGGGAGAGGTTTGTTCGCCGAGACCCAGTACTTC.

There are a few counts of this clone. This sequence joins TRBV15 and TRBJ2-7; D is unresolved. Germline V CDR1 and CDR2: LNHNV, YYDKDF (reference sequence). Trimming removed 3 bases from V and 1 base from J, with 10 bases in between. The CDR3 sequence is 14 residues long. The CDR3 loop reads CATSRTFSSYEQYF. For the CDR3, the DNA is TGTGCCACCAGCAGGACTTTTTCGTCCTACGAGCAGTACTTC.

The V gene is TRBV5-6, the J gene TRBJ2-1, with TRBD2 matching 7 bases. CDR1 is SGHDT and CDR2 is YYEEEE in the germline V gene. The V segment lost 0 bases and the J segment 10 bases; nucleotides outside the gene matches: 10. The CDR3 is made up of 15 amino acids. The CDR3 DNA is TGTGCCAGCAGCTTGGCCGGGGGAGGGCCTCGGGAGCAGTTCTTC. As protein: CASSLAGGGPREQFF.

The rearrangement links TRBV12-2 to TRBJ2-7. TRBV12-2 is labeled a pseudogene. The CDR3 has 12 residues. In DNA form, the CDR3 reads TGTGCACCTTCTTTGCTTGCCTACGAGCAGTACTTC. This translates into CAPSLLAYEQYF.

This sequence joins TRBV9 and TRBJ1-1; 11 bases are shared with TRBD1. The V and J ends lost 0 bases and 6 bases, in that order; junction bases with no gene match: 4. Germline V gene lookup returns CDR1 SGDLS and CDR2 YYNGEE. The length of the CDR3 is 15 residues. The chain's CDR3 is CASSVAMGQGAEAFF. CDR3 DNA sequence: TGTGCCAGCAGCGTAGCCATGGGACAGGGGGCTGAAGCTTTCTTT.

The rearrangement joins TRBV6-5 to TRBJ1-5, with D possibly being TRBD1 (6 bases). The CDR3 covers 15 residues. Trimming left V 6 bases short and J 1 base short, with 13 bases between. The germline gives CDR1 MNHEY, CDR2 SVGAGI. The CDR3 is CASRTRQDSNQPQHF. In DNA, the CDR3 is TGTGCCAGCAGGACGCGACAGGACAGCAATCAGCCCCAGCATTTT.

The chain has TRBV4-2 and TRBJ2-1; TRBD1 matches at 8 bases. The CDR3 has 16 residues. With 0 bases clipped from V and 8 bases from J, the junction kept 9 bases outside the gene matches. From germline, CDR1 is LGHNA and CDR2 YNFKEQ. This chain's CDR3 is CASSQETGTGSYEQFF. CDR3 coding DNA: TGTGCCAGCAGCCAAGAAACCGGGACAGGAAGCTATGAGCAGTTCTTC.

The chain carries TRBV5-1 and TRBJ2-1, with 7 bases fitting TRBD1. This CDR3 is 16 amino acids long. The germline V gene has CDR1 SGHRS and CDR2 YFSETQ. Trimming removed 5 bases from V and 0 bases from J; junction bases left unmatched: 8. The DNA for the CDR3 is TGCGCCAGCAGAGTGACAGGGTTAAGCTCCTACAATGAGCAGTTCTTC. Amino acids: CASRVTGLSSYNEQFF.

The V and J genes are TRBV15 and TRBJ2-1; 8 bases line up with TRBD2. CDR3 length: 16 residues. V shed 0 bases and J 3 bases; nucleotides not matched to a gene: 4. The germline V gene has CDR1 LNHNV and CDR2 YYDKDF (reference sequence). As DNA, the CDR3 is TGTGCCACCAGCAGAGAAGCGGGAGTAGGCTACAATGAGCAGTTCTTC. Translated: CATSREAGVGYNEQFF.

V usage is TRBV29-1 and J usage is TRBJ2-1; 7 positions match TRBD1. After removal of 1 base from V and 7 bases from J, the junction contained 10 bases not matched to a gene. The germline CDR1 and CDR2 sequences are SQVTM and ANQGSEA. The CDR3 length is 15 residues. The CDR3 is CSVEGGQGVVNEQFF. Written as DNA, the CDR3 is TGCAGCGTTGAAGGAGGCCAGGGGGTAGTTAATGAGCAGTTCTTC.

The count of this clone is one. CDR3: CATLSPGGAGELFF. The CDR3 DNA reads TGTGCCACCCTTTCCCCGGGGGGAGCCGGGGAGCTGTTTTTT. V usage is TRBV28 and J usage is TRBJ2-2, with TRBD2 matching 7 bases. Germline V gives CDR1 MDHEN, CDR2 SYDVKM. Germline trimming cut 10 bases from V and 6 bases from J; bases unmatched to any gene: 11. The CDR3 consists of 14 residues.

The V call is TRBV27, the J call TRBJ2-5; possibly TRBD2 for D (6 bases). V was cut by 9 bases and J by 4 bases, with 36 bases left in between. Per the germline V gene, CDR1 is MNHEY and CDR2 is SMNVEV (reference sequence). CDR3 length: 20 residues. The CDR3: CASSRRVRSDKRPGGETQYF. In nucleotides, the CDR3 is TGTGCCAGTAGCCGGAGGGTTAGGTCAGATAAACGACCAGGTGGAGAGACCCAGTACTTC.

CDR3 sequence reads: CASSEGTANSGNTIYF. As DNA, the CDR3 is TGTGCCAGCAGTGAAGGCACAGCAAACTCTGGAAACACCATATATTTT. The gene calls are TRBV2 and TRBJ1-3; D is undetermined. Germline-derived CDR1 and CDR2 are SNHLY and FYNNEI. V gave up 1 base and J gave up 0 bases, with 10 bases separating them. This CDR3 contains 16 residues.

Only one count was recorded for this clone. The chain has TRBV5-1 and TRBJ2-7; D gene uncertain. Germline V gene data show CDR1 as SGHRS and CDR2 as YFSETQ. This CDR3 has 14 amino acids. V lost 0 bases to trimming and J lost 3 bases, with 10 bases between them. CDR3 residues: CASSLANRRYEQYF. CDR3 DNA sequence: TGCGCCAGCAGCTTGGCCAACCGACGCTACGAGCAGTACTTC.